The 2 T cell receptor beta chains reported below all come from one sample, sequenced in a study of blood T cell repertoires in COVID-19. Profiled with immunoSEQ multiplex PCR; TCRdb holds only in-frame clones, not every one. The sample records 150,000 to 200,000 clones, about nine tenths being singletons. Source material: peripheral blood. These receptors were taken from a man aged 18 to 30 with COVID-19, enrolled during active disease.

The rearrangement links TRBV5-1 to TRBJ2-7, with 8 bases lining up with TRBD2. CDR3 length: 17 amino acids. Germline V gene data show CDR1 as SGHRS and CDR2 as YFSETQ. Trimming took 2 bases from V and 1 from J; bases not matched to a gene: 11. CDR3 nucleotide sequence: TGCGCCAGCAGCTTTCGGGTGGGTAGCGGGACGTCCTACGAGCAGTACTTC. It codes for CASSFRVGSGTSYEQYF. The full variable domain, rest sourced from reference TRBV5-1 and TRBJ2-7, is KAGVTQTPRYLIKTRGQQVTLSCSPISGHRSVSWYQQTPGQGLQFLFEYFSETQRNKGNFPGRFSGRQFSNSRSEMNVSTLELGDSALYLCASSFRVGSGTSYEQYFGPGTRLTVT.

The chain employs TRBV2 and TRBJ2-7, with unresolved D. The CDR3 runs to 11 residues. CDR1 and CDR2 (germline): SNHLY, FYNNEI. Trimming stripped 6 bases from V and 3 bases from J, with 6 bases between. The CDR3 spells CASSLSYEQYF. The CDR3 DNA reads TGTGCCAGCAGCCTGAGCTACGAGCAGTACTTC.